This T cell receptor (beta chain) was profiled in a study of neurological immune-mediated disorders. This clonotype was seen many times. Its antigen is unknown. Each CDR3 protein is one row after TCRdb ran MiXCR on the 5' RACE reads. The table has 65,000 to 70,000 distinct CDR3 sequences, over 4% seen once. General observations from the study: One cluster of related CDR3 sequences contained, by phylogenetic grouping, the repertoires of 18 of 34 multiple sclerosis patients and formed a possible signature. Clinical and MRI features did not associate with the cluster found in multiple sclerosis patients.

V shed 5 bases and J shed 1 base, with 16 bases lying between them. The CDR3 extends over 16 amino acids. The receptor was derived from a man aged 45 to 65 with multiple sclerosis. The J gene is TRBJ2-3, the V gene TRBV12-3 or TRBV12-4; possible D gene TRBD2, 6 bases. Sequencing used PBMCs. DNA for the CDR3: TGTGCCAGCAGTCCCCCTATCGGGGGAGGCACAGATACGCAGTATTTT. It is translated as CASSPPIGGGTDTQYF.